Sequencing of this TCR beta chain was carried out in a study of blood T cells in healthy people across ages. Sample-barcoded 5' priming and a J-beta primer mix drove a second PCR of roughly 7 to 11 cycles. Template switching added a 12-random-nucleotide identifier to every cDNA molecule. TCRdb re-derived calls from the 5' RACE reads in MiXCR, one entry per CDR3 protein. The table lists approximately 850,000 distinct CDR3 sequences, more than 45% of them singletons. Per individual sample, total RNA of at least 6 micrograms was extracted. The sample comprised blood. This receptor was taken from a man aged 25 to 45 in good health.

The DNA of the CDR3 is TGTGCCAGCTCGCAGACAGCCCTTTTCTCTGGAAACACCATATATTTT. Translation: CASSQTALFSGNTIYF. The chain couples TRBV6-5 to TRBJ1-3, with D tentatively TRBD1 (5 bases). This CDR3 spans 16 amino acids. The germline CDR1 and CDR2 sequences are MNHEY and SVGAGI. Trimming pared 8 bases from V and 0 bases from J, leaving 17 bases between.